The next 15 T cell receptor beta chains were all read from a single sample in a study of chemoradiotherapy in HPV16-positive cancers (dated by TCRdb to the early 2020s). Receptors were amplified or captured by the immunoSEQ multiplex PCR assay. TCRdb carries this immuneACCESS record with in-frame sequences only. Its versions omit some clonotypes, under half of them owing to an unresolved V gene in the studies checked, with the rest unexplained. The sample table contains around 53,000 clones; only one count was recorded for 90% of them. Around 3.3% of the sample lies in the top ten. This material consisted of blood, taken from a patient who underwent chemoradiotherapy. Source of these receptors: a human donor with HPV-associated anogenital cancer.

The chain combines TRBV6-1 with TRBJ2-2, with D perhaps TRBD2 (7 bases). V lost 5 bases to trimming and J lost 14 bases, with 18 bases between them. Germline CDR1 MNHNS, CDR2 SASEGT. The CDR3 is made up of 13 amino acids. CDR3 in DNA: TGTGCCAGCAGTTCCCAGGGAGGGGGTGGTCTGTTTTTT. This translates into CASSSQGGGGLFF.

The chain joins TRBV30 to TRBJ2-7; D possibly matches TRBD1 or TRBD2 (5 bases each). Trimming took off 0 bases at V and 5 bases at J, with 17 bases between the two ends. The CDR3 contains 15 residues. The V gene's germline CDR1 is GTSNPN and CDR2 SVGIG (reference sequence). CDR3: CAWSVRVGVIDEQYF. In DNA form, the CDR3 reads TGTGCCTGGAGTGTACGAGTGGGGGTGATCGACGAGCAGTACTTC.

Only a few counts were recorded for this clone. V and J are TRBV5-6 and TRBJ1-1; no clear D gene. The CDR3 is made up of 12 amino acids. Germline values: CDR1 SGHDT, CDR2 YYEEEE. V lost 3 bases and J lost 5, with 8 bases in between. Here the CDR3 reads CASSWVGTEAFF. Here the CDR3 DNA reads TGTGCCAGCAGCTGGGTGGGTACTGAAGCTTTCTTT.

V usage is TRBV6-5 and J usage is TRBJ2-5; TRBD1 or TRBD2 may be the D gene (5 bases each). Germline CDR1 reads MNHEY; CDR2 reads SVGAGI. The germline V and J ends were trimmed by 0 bases and 4 bases, with 15 bases remaining between them. The CDR3 extends over 16 amino acids. This chain's CDR3 is CASSYSYGAQVETQYF. The DNA of the CDR3 is TGTGCCAGCAGTTACTCGTACGGGGCGCAGGTAGAGACCCAGTACTTC.

The rearrangement uses TRBV5-6 and TRBJ2-3; no clear D gene. Germline CDR1 SGHDT, CDR2 YYEEEE. This CDR3 region has 14 residues. V lost 6 bases, J lost 2 bases, and 13 bases lay in between. This chain's CDR3 is CASTLDEVTDTQYF. CDR3 nucleotides: TGTGCCAGCACCCTGGACGAGGTCACAGATACGCAGTATTTT.

V gene TRBV13 combines with J gene TRBJ1-6; a weak D match, TRBD1 (6 bases). Germline CDR1 PRHDT, CDR2 FYEKMQ (reference sequence). V was pared by 2 bases and J by 8 bases, with 7 bases between. This CDR3 spans 13 amino acids. The CDR3 DNA is TGTGCCAGCAGCTTAAACAGGGATTCACCCCTCCACTTT. Residues: CASSLNRDSPLHF.

The chain has TRBV7-9 and TRBJ2-1, with 12 bases matching TRBD2. Germline V gene data show CDR1 as SEHNR and CDR2 as FQNEAQ (reference sequence). The CDR3 sequence is 17 residues long. V was clipped by 5 bases and J by 8 bases; unmatched bases: 13. The CDR3 sequence: CASSRPLAGGPADEQFF. The CDR3 nucleotides read TGTGCCAGCAGCCGACCACTAGCGGGGGGCCCCGCGGATGAGCAGTTCTTC.

This rearrangement joins TRBV7-6 to TRBJ2-2; 10 nucleotides agree with TRBD2. In germline, CDR1 is SGHVS, CDR2 FNYEAQ. There are 18 residues in the CDR3. V gave up 3 bases and J gave up 0 bases; unmatched junction bases: 7. This CDR3 is CASSFRIAGGPNTGELFF. The CDR3 DNA sequence: TGTGCCAGCAGCTTCAGGATAGCGGGAGGCCCGAACACCGGGGAGCTGTTTTTT.

This clone has a single count. This chain uses TRBV4-3 with TRBJ2-7; 7 positions match TRBD1. Germline V gene sequence: CDR1 LGHNA, CDR2 YSLEER. Trimming cost V 5 bases and J 2 bases; bases outside gene matches: 9. CDR3 size: 15 residues. CDR3: CASSFLPGTAYEQYF. The CDR3 nucleotides read TGCGCCAGCAGCTTTTTACCCGGGACAGCCTACGAGCAGTACTTC.

The chain links TRBV19 to TRBJ1-6; D gene ambiguous. V lost 0 bases, J lost 8 bases, and 17 bases lay in between. The CDR3 is 17 residues long. Germline V gene sequence: CDR1 LNHDA, CDR2 SQIVND (reference sequence). The CDR3 DNA follows: TGTGCCAGTAGTATAGATCTGGCCAGTATACTCCATTCACCCCTCCACTTT. Its translation: CASSIDLASILHSPLHF.

The V gene is TRBV15, the J gene TRBJ2-3; 12 bases agree with TRBD2. The CDR3 length is 17 residues. CDR1 is LNHNV, CDR2 YYDKDF, per germline (reference sequence). Trimming cost V 8 bases and J 2 bases; bases outside gene matches: 11. In DNA, the CDR3 is TGTGCCACCTCAGTACAGACTAGCGGGAGCTACACAGATACGCAGTATTTT. Amino acids: CATSVQTSGSYTDTQYF.

This chain connects TRBV5-1 to TRBJ1-3, with 7 nucleotides matching TRBD1. Germline CDR1 SGHRS, CDR2 YFSETQ. This CDR3 has 16 amino acids. V shed 4 bases and J 2 bases; nucleotides not matched to a gene: 9. CDR3 sequence reads: CASSVPQGPPGNTIYF. CDR3 nucleotides: TGCGCCAGCAGCGTACCACAGGGGCCACCTGGAAACACCATATATTTT.

This chain links TRBV9 with TRBJ2-3; no reliable D call. V shed 1 base and J shed 2 bases, with 11 bases lying between them. Germline V lookup: CDR1 SGDLS, CDR2 YYNGEE. This CDR3 is built from 15 residues. CDR3 coding DNA: TGTGCCAGCAGCGTAAGCACATCCCCCACAGATACGCAGTATTTT. It codes for CASSVSTSPTDTQYF. Supplemented by reference TRBV9 and TRBJ2-3, the full variable domain reads DSGVTQTPKHLITATGQRVTLRCSPRSGDLSVYWYQQSLDQGLQFLIQYYNGEERAKGNILERFSAQQFPDLHSELNLSSLELGDSALYFCASSVSTSPTDTQYFGPGTRLTVL.

This clone was recorded once. The chain uses TRBV27 and TRBJ2-5, with 7 bases identical to TRBD2. Germline V gives CDR1 MNHEY, CDR2 SMNVEV (reference sequence). The CDR3 consists of 14 residues. J gave up 2 bases and V 2 bases, and 2 bases lay outside the gene matches. The CDR3 spells CASSLSGTQETQYF. The CDR3 DNA reads as TGTGCCAGCAGTTTAAGCGGGACTCAAGAGACCCAGTACTTC.

V usage is TRBV5-1 and J usage is TRBJ2-6; no clear D. V was pared by 6 bases and J by 0 bases, with 7 bases between. In germline, CDR1 is SGHRS, CDR2 YFSETQ. CDR3 length: 14 amino acids. CDR3 protein: CASMDLSGANVLTF. Written as DNA, the CDR3 is TGCGCCAGCATGGACCTCTCTGGGGCCAACGTCCTGACTTTC.